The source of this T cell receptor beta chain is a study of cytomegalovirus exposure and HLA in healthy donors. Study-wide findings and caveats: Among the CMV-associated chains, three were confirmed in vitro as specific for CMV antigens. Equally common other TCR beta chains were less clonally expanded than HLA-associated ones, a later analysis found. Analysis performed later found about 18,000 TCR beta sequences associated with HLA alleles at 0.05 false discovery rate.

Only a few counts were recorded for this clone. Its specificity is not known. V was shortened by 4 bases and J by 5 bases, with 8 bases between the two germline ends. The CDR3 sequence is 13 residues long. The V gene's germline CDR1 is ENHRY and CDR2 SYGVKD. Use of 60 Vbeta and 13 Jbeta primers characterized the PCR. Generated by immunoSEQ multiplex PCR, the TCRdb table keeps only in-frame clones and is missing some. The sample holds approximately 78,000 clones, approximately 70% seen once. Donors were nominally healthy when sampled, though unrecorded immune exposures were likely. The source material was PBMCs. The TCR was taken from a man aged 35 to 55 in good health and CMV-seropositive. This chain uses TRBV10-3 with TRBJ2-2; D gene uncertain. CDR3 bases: TGTGCCATCAGTGCACCTAAGACCGGGGAGCTGTTTTTT. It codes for CAISAPKTGELFF.